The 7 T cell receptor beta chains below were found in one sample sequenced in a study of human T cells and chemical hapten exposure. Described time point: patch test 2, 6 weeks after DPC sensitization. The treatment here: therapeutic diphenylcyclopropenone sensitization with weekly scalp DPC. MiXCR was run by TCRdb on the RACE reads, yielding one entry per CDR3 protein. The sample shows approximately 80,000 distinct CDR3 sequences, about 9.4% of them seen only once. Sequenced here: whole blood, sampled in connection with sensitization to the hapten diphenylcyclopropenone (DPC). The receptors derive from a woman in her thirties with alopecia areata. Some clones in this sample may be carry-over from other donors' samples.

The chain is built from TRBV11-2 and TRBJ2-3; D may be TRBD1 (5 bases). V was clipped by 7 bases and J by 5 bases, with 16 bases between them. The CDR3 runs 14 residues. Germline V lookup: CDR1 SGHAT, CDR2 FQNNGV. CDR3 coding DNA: TGTGCCAGCACTCTAGGCACAGGTAAAGATACGCAGTATTTT. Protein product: CASTLGTGKDTQYF.

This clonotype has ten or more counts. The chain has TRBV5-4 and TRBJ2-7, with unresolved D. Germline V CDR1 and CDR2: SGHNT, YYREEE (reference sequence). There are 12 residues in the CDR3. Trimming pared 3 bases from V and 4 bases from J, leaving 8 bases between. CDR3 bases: TGTGCCAGCAGCTGGGGTCGGTACGAGCAGTACTTC. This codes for CASSWGRYEQYF.

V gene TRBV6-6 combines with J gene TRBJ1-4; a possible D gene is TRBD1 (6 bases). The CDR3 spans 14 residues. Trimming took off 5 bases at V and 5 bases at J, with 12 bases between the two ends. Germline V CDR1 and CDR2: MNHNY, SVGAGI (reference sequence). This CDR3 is CASSPRGPNEKLFF. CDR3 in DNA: TGTGCCAGCAGTCCCCGGGGGCCAAATGAAAAACTGTTTTTT.

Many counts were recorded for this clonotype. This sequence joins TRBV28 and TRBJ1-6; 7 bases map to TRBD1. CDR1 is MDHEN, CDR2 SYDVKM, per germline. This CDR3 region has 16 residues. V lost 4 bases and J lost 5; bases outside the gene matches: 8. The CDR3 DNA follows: TGTGCCAGCAGTTCACTAGGGGGCAGGAATAATTCACCCCTCCACTTT. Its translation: CASSSLGGRNNSPLHF.

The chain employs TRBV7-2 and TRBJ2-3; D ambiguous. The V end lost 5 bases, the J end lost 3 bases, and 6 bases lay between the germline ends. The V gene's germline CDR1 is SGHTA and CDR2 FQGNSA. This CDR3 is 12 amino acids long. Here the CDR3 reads CASSTYTDTQYF. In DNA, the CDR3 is TGTGCCAGCAGCACTTATACAGATACGCAGTATTTT.

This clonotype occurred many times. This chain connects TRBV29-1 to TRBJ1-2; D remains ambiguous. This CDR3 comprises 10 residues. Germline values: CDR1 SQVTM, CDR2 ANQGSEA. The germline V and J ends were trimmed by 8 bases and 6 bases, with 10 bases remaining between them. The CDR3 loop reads CSTLENGYTF. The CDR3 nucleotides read TGCAGCACCCTGGAAAATGGCTACACCTTC.

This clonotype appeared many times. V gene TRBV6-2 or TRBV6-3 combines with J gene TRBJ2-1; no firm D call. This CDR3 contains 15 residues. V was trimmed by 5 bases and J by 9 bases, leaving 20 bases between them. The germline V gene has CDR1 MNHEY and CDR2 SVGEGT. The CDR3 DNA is TGTGCCAGCAGTGAAATTAGCCTAGGTACTCCTGAGCAGTTCTTC. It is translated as CASSEISLGTPEQFF.